The 15 T cell receptor beta chains below come from one sample, sequenced in a study of blood T cells in healthy people across ages. Sample-barcoded 5' priming and a J-beta primer mix drove a second PCR of roughly 6 to 12 cycles. TCRdb called the 5' RACE reads again in MiXCR, with one record for every CDR3 protein. The sample has about 1.4 million distinct CDR3 sequences; almost 60% are singletons. Sequencing was performed on blood. The receptors originated from a man in his late teens or twenties in good health.

At least ten counts were recorded for this clonotype. This chain links TRBV7-2 with TRBJ1-2; 7 bases are a match to TRBD1. The V gene end was trimmed by 4 bases and the J gene end by 8 bases; junction bases not matched to a gene: 4. This CDR3 has 12 amino acids. Germline CDR1 reads SGHTA; CDR2 reads FQGNSA. The CDR3 DNA follows: TGTGCCAGCAGCTCAGGGGGGGGAGGCTACACCTTC. Translation: CASSSGGGGYTF.

CDR3 loop: CASSRHSGAPSNEQFF. CDR3 DNA: TGTGCCAGCAGCCGTCACAGTGGGGCACCCTCCAATGAGCAGTTCTTC. V usage is TRBV3-1 and J usage is TRBJ2-1, with D tentatively TRBD1 (5 bases). The CDR3 is 16 residues long. Per germline, CDR1 LGHDT and CDR2 YNNKEL (reference sequence). The ends were cut back, 4 bases at V and 6 bases at J, with 19 bases in the middle.

This clonotype was seen only a few times. This rearrangement joins TRBV6-5 to TRBJ2-7, with TRBD1 identical over 7 bases. Germline V gives CDR1 MNHEY, CDR2 SVGAGI. The ends lost 5 bases at V and 4 bases at J; junction bases unmatched: 11. The CDR3 has 15 residues. The CDR3 DNA reads as TGTGCCAGCAGTAAAATGGACAGGCCCTCGTACGAGCAGTACTTC. It translates to CASSKMDRPSYEQYF.

The chain carries TRBV21-1 and TRBJ1-1. TRBV21-1 has pseudogene status. CDR3 length: 18 amino acids. The CDR3 sequence: CASSKGPRDSRMNTEAFF. The CDR3 DNA reads as TGTGCCAGCAGCAAAGGACCCCGGGACTCTCGGATGAACACTGAAGCTTTCTTT.

There are a few counts of this clonotype. The chain couples TRBV6-2 or TRBV6-3 to TRBJ2-3; D is perhaps TRBD2 (7 bases). The germline gives CDR1 MNHEY, CDR2 SVGEGT. The CDR3 consists of 14 residues. The germline V and J ends were trimmed by 2 bases and 6 bases, with 12 bases remaining between them. The CDR3 nucleotides are TGTGCCAGCAGTTACGCGGGGGCGCTGGATACGCAGTATTTT. Translating gives CASSYAGALDTQYF.

The chain links TRBV20-1 to TRBJ1-1; TRBD1 aligns across 7 bases. This CDR3 spans 14 amino acids. CDR1 and CDR2 from the germline V gene are DFQATT and SNEGSKA (reference sequence). V was clipped by 6 bases and J by 3 bases; unmatched bases: 10. DNA of the CDR3: TGCAGTGCCAAGGGCAGGGGGAAGCACACTGAAGCTTTCTTT. Encoded protein: CSAKGRGKHTEAFF.

This clonotype showed up just a few times. The chain recombines TRBV4-2 with TRBJ2-7; D might be TRBD2 (5 bases). The CDR3 runs 17 residues. V lost 0 bases and J 0 bases, leaving 15 bases between the germline ends. Germline V gives CDR1 LGHNA, CDR2 YNFKEQ. CDR3 protein: CASSQEFSVKSSYEQYF. The CDR3 coding sequence is TGTGCCAGCAGCCAAGAGTTTAGCGTCAAGAGCTCCTACGAGCAGTACTTC.

The V gene is TRBV20-1, the J gene TRBJ2-1, with 12 nucleotides matching TRBD2. The V gene's germline CDR1 is DFQATT and CDR2 SNEGSKA (reference sequence). V lost 6 bases, J lost 6 bases, and 9 bases stayed unmatched. This CDR3 comprises 15 residues. CDR3 in amino acids: CSARTSGTFGNEQFF. CDR3 bases: TGCAGTGCGCGGACTAGCGGGACCTTCGGCAATGAGCAGTTCTTC.

This clonotype came up a few times. This CDR3 is CSVEVAGGSYTQYF. CDR3 sequence (DNA): TGCAGCGTTGAGGTAGCGGGAGGTTCATATACGCAGTATTTT. The rearrangement joins TRBV29-1 to TRBJ2-3, with 10 nucleotides matching TRBD2. J lost 7 bases, V lost 3 bases, and 7 bases had no gene match. This CDR3 spans 14 amino acids. From germline, CDR1 is SQVTM and CDR2 ANQGSEA.

This clonotype was observed a few times. The chain couples TRBV27 to TRBJ2-1; 12 nucleotides agree with TRBD2. Near its end, the DNA agrees better with TRBJ2-7, so the J call may be wrong. Germline CDR1 MNHEY, CDR2 SMNVEV (reference sequence). The CDR3 has 16 residues. CDR3 nucleotides: TGTGCCAGCAGTCTGACTAGCGGGAGCTCCTACAATGAGCAGTACTTC. This gives the protein CASSLTSGSSYNEQYF.

Worth noting for this clonotype: At one of its ends the junction is not consistent with the germline gene, which may arise from a read error. The genes are TRBV3-1 and TRBJ2-7; D might be TRBD1 or TRBD2, each matching 5 bases. Germline CDR1 and CDR2: LGHDT and YNNKEL (reference sequence). The CDR3 has 12 residues. As DNA, the CDR3 is TGTGCCAGCAGCCAATGGGGGTACGGGCAGTACTTC. It encodes CASSQWGYGQYF.

The chain uses TRBV29-1 and TRBJ2-2; D not certain. CDR1 is SQVTM, CDR2 ANQGSEA, per germline. Between the trimmed V and J ends, which lost 5 bases and 0 bases, there was a span of 10 bases. This CDR3 contains 14 residues. CDR3 amino acids: CSVCQIANTGELFF. DNA of the CDR3: TGCAGCGTTTGCCAGATCGCGAACACCGGGGAGCTGTTTTTT.

This clonotype was picked up a small number of times. The V gene is TRBV20-1, the J gene TRBJ2-1; D might be TRBD2 (6 bases). The CDR3 consists of 16 residues. With 5 bases removed from V and 2 bases from J, the gap between germline ends came to 19 bases. Germline CDR1 reads DFQATT; CDR2 reads SNEGSKA (reference sequence). This CDR3 is CSAAPVVAAPYNEQFF. DNA for the CDR3: TGCAGTGCTGCCCCCGTCGTAGCGGCCCCCTACAATGAGCAGTTCTTC.

The V gene is TRBV6-2 or TRBV6-3, the J gene TRBJ2-3; D ambiguous. The CDR3 has 15 residues. Deletions cut 0 bases from V and 0 bases from J, with 7 bases between. Germline assignment: CDR1 MNHEY and CDR2 SVGEGT. The CDR3 DNA is TGTGCCAGCAGTTACTCGACCGATAGCACAGATACGCAGTATTTT. Translation: CASSYSTDSTDTQYF.

The chain combines TRBV5-5 with TRBJ2-7; D may be TRBD2 (6 bases). This CDR3 is built from 14 residues. Germline lookup yields CDR1 SGHKS and CDR2 YYEKEE (reference sequence). V shed 0 bases and J shed 4 bases, with 11 bases lying between them. The CDR3 DNA follows: TGTGCCAGCAGCTTGGTGCGGGAAGCTTACGAGCAGTACTTC. Translation gives CASSLVREAYEQYF.